Below are 28 T cell receptor beta chains sequenced from a single sample in a study of blood T cells in healthy people across ages. A second PCR, run for about 7 to 11 cycles, used a sample-barcoded 5' primer plus a J-beta primer mix. TCRdb itself ran the 5' RACE reads through MiXCR, one entry per CDR3 protein. Among roughly 500,000 distinct CDR3 sequences listed, approximately 27% were seen once. Sequencing was performed on blood. The receptors were sampled from a woman between 65 and 79 years old in good health.

To note about this clonotype: Its ends do not fully match the called genes, so a read error is possible. The chain is built from TRBV10-3 and TRBJ2-5; either TRBD1 or TRBD2 may supply D (5 bases each). CDR1 ENHRY and CDR2 SYGVKD come from the germline V gene. CDR3 size: 14 residues. CDR3 amino acids: CASSYTWGRETQYF. CDR3 in DNA: TGTGCCAGCAGTTACACGTGGGGACGTGAGACCCAGTACTTC.

The rearrangement links TRBV18 to TRBJ1-1, with D maybe TRBD1 (6 bases). Germline CDR1 is KGHSH and CDR2 is LQKENI. The CDR3 loop spans 12 amino acids. Trimming stripped 6 bases from V and 7 bases from J, with 12 bases between. CDR3: CASSRDRNEAFF. The DNA of the CDR3 is TGTGCCAGCTCTCGTGACAGGAATGAAGCTTTCTTT.

Written as DNA, the CDR3 is TGTGCCAGCAGCTTGCCCCATACAGGGGAAAAACTGTTTTTT. Encoded protein: CASSLPHTGEKLFF. The genes are TRBV5-5 and TRBJ1-4; D is perhaps TRBD1 (6 bases). Germline V lookup: CDR1 SGHKS, CDR2 YYEKEE (reference sequence). This CDR3 has 14 residues. With 1 base removed from V and 8 bases from J, the gap between germline ends came to 12 bases.

The V call is TRBV9, the J call TRBJ1-3; no clear D. The CDR3 is made up of 14 amino acids. CDR1 is SGDLS and CDR2 is YYNGEE in the germline V gene. Trimming pared 4 bases from V and 2 bases from J, leaving 10 bases between. The CDR3 coding sequence is TGTGCCAGCAGCCCTAAACTCGCTGGAAACACCATATATTTT. Amino acid sequence: CASSPKLAGNTIYF. The whole variable domain, filled in from reference TRBV9 and TRBJ1-3, reads DSGVTQTPKHLITATGQRVTLRCSPRSGDLSVYWYQQSLDQGLQFLIQYYNGEERAKGNILERFSAQQFPDLHSELNLSSLELGDSALYFCASSPKLAGNTIYFGEGSWLTVV.

A few counts support this clonotype. A much larger clone lies one base from this, so it may be a read error. This chain links TRBV20-1 with TRBJ2-6; tentative D call: TRBD2 (6 bases). CDR3 length: 17 residues. CDR1 and CDR2 from the germline V gene are DFQATT and SNEGSKA (reference sequence). In nucleotides, the CDR3 is TGCAGTGCTAGAGATTGGAGGGGTCCCTCTGGGGCCAACGCCCTGACTTTC. Protein: CSARDWRGPSGANALTF.

The rearrangement links TRBV12-3 or TRBV12-4 to TRBJ1-2; D possibly corresponds to TRBD1 (6 bases). The CDR3 is 15 residues long. The V end was cut by 1 base, the J end by 2 bases, with 11 bases between. CDR3 DNA: TGTGCCAGCAGTTTAGGGGGGGCTGCCAACTATGGCTACACCTTC. This gives the protein CASSLGGAANYGYTF.

This clonotype was detected a few times. This rearrangement joins TRBV20-1 to TRBJ2-5; no reliable D call. The J call may not be correct, given that the DNA end is closer to TRBJ2-7. The CDR3 totals 14 residues. Per germline, CDR1 DFQATT and CDR2 SNEGSKA (reference sequence). The CDR3 sequence: CSASSQRNVDEQYF. CDR3 sequence (DNA): TGCAGTGCTAGTTCCCAGCGCAATGTAGACGAGCAGTACTTC.

In its sample, this clonotype was seen a few times. The chain is built from TRBV12-3 or TRBV12-4 and TRBJ1-4; D not resolved. CDR3 size: 14 residues. Trimming left V 3 bases short and J 5 bases short, with 10 bases between. As DNA, the CDR3 is TGTGCCAGCAGTTTTGGCATGAGGAATGAAAAACTGTTTTTT. Translated, it gives CASSFGMRNEKLFF.

This clonotype has just one count. This sequence joins TRBV4-2 and TRBJ1-2; tentative D call: TRBD1 (6 bases). Trimming shortened V by 0 bases and J by 7 bases, and 15 bases separated the two germline ends. Looked up from germline, CDR1 is LGHNA and CDR2 is YNFKEQ. This CDR3 is built from 15 residues. The CDR3 nucleotides are TGTGCCAGCAGCCAAGAGGAGCAGGGGAGAGGTGGCTACACCTTC. As protein: CASSQEEQGRGGYTF.

Only a few counts were recorded for this clonotype. The chain combines TRBV10-3 with TRBJ1-4; 10 bases line up with TRBD1. CDR1 and CDR2 (germline): ENHRY, SYGVKD. The CDR3 contains 16 residues. Unmatched junction bases numbered 7, after V lost 2 bases and J lost 7 bases. Here the CDR3 DNA reads TGTGCCATCAGTGAGACCGGGACAGGGGCTCGTGAAAAACTGTTTTTT. It translates to CAISETGTGAREKLFF.

The chain couples TRBV7-9 to TRBJ2-4, with D unresolved. The CDR3 covers 13 residues. V was shortened by 5 bases and J by 6 bases, with 11 bases between the two germline ends. CDR1 SEHNR and CDR2 FQNEAQ come from the germline V gene (reference sequence). CDR3 sequence reads: CASSDTETNIQYF. The CDR3 nucleotides read TGTGCCAGCAGCGATACAGAGACAAACATTCAGTACTTC.

This clonotype was seen repeatedly, ten times or more. The chain links TRBV12-3 or TRBV12-4 to TRBJ1-1, with TRBD1 identical over 8 bases. J lost 1 base, V lost 7 bases, and 8 bases had no gene match. The CDR3 runs to 15 residues. The CDR3 reads CASIFSGTGNTEAFF. The CDR3 bases are TGTGCCAGCATTTTTTCCGGGACAGGGAACACTGAAGCTTTCTTT.

The chain couples TRBV29-1 to TRBJ1-2; D unresolved. The CDR3 length is 13 residues. CDR1 and CDR2 (germline): SQVTM, ANQGSEA. The V end was cut by 6 bases, the J end by 2 bases, with 13 bases between. This chain's CDR3 is CSVDLNTNYGYTF. The CDR3 DNA is TGCAGCGTCGATCTAAATACGAACTATGGCTACACCTTC.

DNA of the CDR3: TGCGCCAGCAGCCAAGATACGAGACAGGGATGGGATGAGCAGTTCTTC. This sequence encodes CASSQDTRQGWDEQFF. The chain recombines TRBV4-1 with TRBJ2-5; TRBD1 matches at 7 bases. The J call may be incorrect, as the DNA end agrees better with TRBJ2-1. Germline V lookup: CDR1 MGHRA, CDR2 YSYEKL. CDR3 length equals 16 residues.

The CDR3 loop reads CASSRSGGLNYEQYF. CDR3 in DNA: TGTGCCAGCAGCCGTAGCGGGGGGCTAAACTACGAGCAGTACTTC. The chain couples TRBV7-2 to TRBJ2-7; 10 nucleotides match TRBD2. From germline, CDR1 is SGHTA and CDR2 FQGNSA. This CDR3 comprises 15 residues. Trimming took 5 bases from V and 3 from J; bases not matched to a gene: 7.

The J gene is TRBJ2-6, the V gene TRBV7-9, with a weak D call TRBD1 (6 bases). The CDR3 has 15 residues. Germline CDR1 SEHNR, CDR2 FQNEAQ (reference sequence). Trimming shortened V by 4 bases and J by 2 bases, and 9 bases separated the two germline ends. The CDR3 DNA reads TGTGCCAGCAGCTCAGGACAGACTGGGGCCAACGTCCTGACTTTC. Protein: CASSSGQTGANVLTF. Supplemented by reference TRBV7-9 and TRBJ2-6, the full variable domain reads DTGVSQNPRHKITKRGQNVTFRCDPISEHNRLYWYRQTLGQGPEFLTYFQNEAQLEKSRLLSDRFSAERPKGSFSTLEIQRTEQGDSAMYLCASSSGQTGANVLTFGAGSRLTVL.

The sample holds a few counts of this clonotype. The genes are TRBV6-2 or TRBV6-3 and TRBJ2-2; D is possibly TRBD1 or TRBD2 (5 bases each). Trimming took 4 bases from V and 4 from J, leaving 13 bases between them. CDR1 and CDR2 from the germline V gene are MNHEY and SVGEGT. The CDR3 contains 15 residues. The CDR3 is CASSLLGVGTGELFF. The CDR3 DNA is TGTGCCAGCAGTTTATTGGGGGTCGGCACCGGGGAGCTGTTTTTT.

The chain employs TRBV3-1 and TRBJ2-5; D gene ambiguous. The end of the DNA fits TRBJ2-1 better, so the J call may be wrong. The CDR3 extends over 13 amino acids. The germline CDR1 and CDR2 sequences are LGHDT and YNNKEL (reference sequence). The CDR3 DNA is TGTGCCAGCAGCCAAGGCCTGCACTATGAGCAGTTCTTC. The encoded protein is CASSQGLHYEQFF.

This clonotype has a handful of counts. This sequence joins TRBV3-1 and TRBJ2-4; possibly TRBD1 or TRBD2 for D (6 bases each). The ends were cut back, 4 bases at V and 7 bases at J, with 8 bases in the middle. The CDR3 has 12 amino acids. CDR1 and CDR2 (germline): LGHDT, YNNKEL (reference sequence). Here the CDR3 DNA reads TGTGCCAGCAGCCGGGGGGCCAACATTCAGTACTTC. Its translation: CASSRGANIQYF.

The CDR3 here is CSALRQGQLYF. The CDR3 DNA follows: TGCAGTGCTCTAAGACAGGGCCAACTCTACTTC. The J gene is TRBJ2-5, the V gene TRBV20-1; TRBD1 agrees at 7 bases. The CDR3 sequence is 11 residues long. CDR1 is DFQATT and CDR2 is SNEGSKA in the germline V gene (reference sequence). The V and J ends lost 5 bases and 14 bases, in that order; junction bases with no gene match: 11.

In this sample, this clonotype turned up a few times. The V and J genes are TRBV20-1 and TRBJ1-3; weak D call: TRBD1 (5 bases). The CDR3 length is 13 residues. The germline V gene has CDR1 DFQATT and CDR2 SNEGSKA (reference sequence). V was trimmed by 6 bases and J by 2 bases, leaving 11 bases between them. CDR3 sequence reads: CSAGWGAGNTIYF. The DNA for the CDR3 is TGCAGTGCCGGTTGGGGGGCTGGAAACACCATATATTTT.

This clonotype came up a few times. The chain carries TRBV21-1 and TRBJ1-2. TRBV21-1 is recorded as a pseudogene. The CDR3 has 14 amino acids. CDR3 in amino acids: CASSKAGSEAGYTF. For the CDR3, the DNA is TGTGCCAGCAGCAAAGCTGGCAGCGAAGCGGGCTACACCTTC.

This clonotype has more than one count but fewer than ten. The J gene is TRBJ2-5, the V gene TRBV3-1; tentatively, D is TRBD2 (6 bases). The better agreement between TRBJ2-7 and the DNA end casts doubt on the J call. The CDR3 runs 14 residues. CDR1 is LGHDT, CDR2 YNNKEL, per germline (reference sequence). CDR3 bases: TGTGCCAGCAGCCGAGATGGAGGGATCTACGAGCAGTACTTC. This encodes CASSRDGGIYEQYF.

The chain couples TRBV5-1 to TRBJ2-3, with 7 bases matching TRBD1. CDR1 SGHRS and CDR2 YFSETQ come from the germline V gene. CDR3 length: 17 residues. J was trimmed by 4 bases and V by 2 bases; bases with no gene match: 13. CDR3: CASSFRRQQGIADTQYF. The CDR3 DNA reads as TGCGCCAGCAGCTTCAGGAGGCAACAGGGGATTGCAGATACGCAGTATTTT.

This clonotype was picked up a small number of times. The V and J genes are TRBV4-3 and TRBJ1-2; 9 bases align to TRBD1. The germline V gene has CDR1 LGHNA and CDR2 YSLEER. V trimming: 1 base; J trimming: 5 bases; junction bases outside the gene matches: 5. The CDR3 runs 15 residues. CDR3 nucleotides: TGCGCCAGCAGCCAAGGGGGACAGGGTGTATATGGCTACACCTTC. Translation gives CASSQGGQGVYGYTF.

V gene TRBV5-4 combines with J gene TRBJ1-1, with 11 bases aligning to TRBD1. The CDR3 contains 13 residues. J gave up 9 bases and V 4 bases, and 5 bases lay outside the gene matches. CDR1 is SGHNT, CDR2 YYREEE, per germline (reference sequence). CDR3 bases: TGTGCCAGCAGCCCCGGACAGGGGGCGAAAGCTTTCTTT. Its protein is CASSPGQGAKAFF.

This clonotype occurred a few times. The gene calls are TRBV7-2 and TRBJ2-3; TRBD1 is a possible D gene (6 bases). Germline V gene sequence: CDR1 SGHTA, CDR2 FQGNSA. Trimming stripped 7 bases from V and 9 bases from J, with 23 bases between. The CDR3 extends over 15 amino acids. CDR3 bases: TGTGCCAGCACGCAGGGGCGGCGCGAATCCAGAACGCAGTATTTT. Translated: CASTQGRRESRTQYF. Based on the CDR3 plus reference TRBV7-2 and TRBJ2-3, the full variable domain is GAGVSQSPSNKVTEKGKDVELRCDPISGHTALYWYRQSLGQGLEFLIYFQGNSAPDKSGLPSDRFSAERTGGSVSTLTIQRTQQEDSAVYLCASTQGRRESRTQYFGPGTRLTVL.

This clonotype occurred many times. The V and J genes are TRBV20-1 and TRBJ1-6; no firm D call. V dropped 3 bases and J dropped 10 bases, with 16 bases sitting between them. The CDR3 extends over 14 amino acids. Germline values: CDR1 DFQATT, CDR2 SNEGSKA (reference sequence). The CDR3 nucleotides read TGCAGTGCTAGTGAAGGTTCAGGCGGATCACCCCTCCACTTT. It specifies CSASEGSGGSPLHF.